The text below deals with one TCR beta chain. This sample was included in a study of blood T cell repertoires in COVID-19. TCRdb keeps only in-frame clones here, not all; method: immunoSEQ multiplex PCR. The data show 250,000 to 350,000 clones, with around nine tenths seen just once and 11% held by the top ten. Enrolment of Seattle patients took place during active infection, and they were followed longitudinally. The CDR3 loop spans 16 amino acids. Trimming cost V 4 bases and J 3 bases; bases outside gene matches: 5. The germline gives CDR1 SGHTA, CDR2 FQGNSA. Sequenced sample: peripheral blood. The V gene is TRBV7-2, the J gene TRBJ2-7, with 14 bases identical to TRBD2. This TCR derives from a woman between 25 and 40 years old with COVID-19, enrolled during active disease. The chain's CDR3 is CASSSGLAGGDYEQYF. The CDR3 DNA is TGTGCCAGCAGCTCCGGACTAGCGGGAGGCGACTACGAGCAGTACTTC.